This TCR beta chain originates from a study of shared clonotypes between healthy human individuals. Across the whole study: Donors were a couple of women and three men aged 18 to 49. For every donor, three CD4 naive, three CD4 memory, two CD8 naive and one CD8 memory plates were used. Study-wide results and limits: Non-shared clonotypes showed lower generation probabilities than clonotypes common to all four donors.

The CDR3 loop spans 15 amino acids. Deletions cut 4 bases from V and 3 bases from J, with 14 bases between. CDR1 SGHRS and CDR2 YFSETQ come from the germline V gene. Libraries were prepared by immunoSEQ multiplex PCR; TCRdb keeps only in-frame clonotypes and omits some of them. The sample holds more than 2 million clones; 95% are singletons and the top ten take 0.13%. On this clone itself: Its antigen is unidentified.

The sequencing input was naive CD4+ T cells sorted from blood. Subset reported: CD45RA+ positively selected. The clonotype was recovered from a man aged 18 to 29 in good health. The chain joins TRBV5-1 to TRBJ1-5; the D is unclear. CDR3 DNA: TGCGCCAGCAGCCCCGATACGGGGTACAATCAGCCCCAGCATTTT. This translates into CASSPDTGYNQPQHF.